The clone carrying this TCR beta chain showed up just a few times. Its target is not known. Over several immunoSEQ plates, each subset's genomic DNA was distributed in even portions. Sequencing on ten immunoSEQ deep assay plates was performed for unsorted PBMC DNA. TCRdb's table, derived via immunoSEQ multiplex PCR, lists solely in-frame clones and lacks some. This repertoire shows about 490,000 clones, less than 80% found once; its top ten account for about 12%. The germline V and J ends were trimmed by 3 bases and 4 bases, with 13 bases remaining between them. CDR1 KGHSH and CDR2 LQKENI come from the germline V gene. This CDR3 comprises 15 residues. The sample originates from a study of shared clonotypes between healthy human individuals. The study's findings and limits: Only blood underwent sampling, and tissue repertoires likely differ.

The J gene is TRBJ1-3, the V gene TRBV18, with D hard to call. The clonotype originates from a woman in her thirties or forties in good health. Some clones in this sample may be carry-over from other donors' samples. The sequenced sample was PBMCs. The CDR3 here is CASSPIVLEGNTIYF. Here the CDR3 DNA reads TGTGCCAGCTCACCTATAGTACTGGAGGGAAACACCATATATTTT. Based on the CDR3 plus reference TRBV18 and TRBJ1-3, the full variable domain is NAGVMQNPRHLVRRRGQEARLRCSPMKGHSHVYWYRQLPEEGLKFMVYLQKENIIDESGMPKERFSAEFPKEGPSILRIQQVVRGDSAAYFCASSPIVLEGNTIYFGEGSWLTVV.